Following are 11 T cell receptor beta chains from one sample sequenced in a study of blood T cell repertoires in COVID-19. Generated by immunoSEQ multiplex PCR, the TCRdb table keeps only in-frame clones and is missing some. The sample includes roughly 320,000 clones, roughly 90% seen only once; the top ten take less than 2%. Sequencing was performed on peripheral blood. The receptors were gathered from a woman in her twenties or thirties with COVID-19, enrolled during active disease.

The chain couples TRBV3-1 (or the pseudogene TRBV3-2) to TRBJ2-1; 12 nucleotides agree with TRBD2. With V trimmed by 2 bases and J by 0 bases, 8 bases remained unmatched. The CDR3 loop spans 19 amino acids. The germline CDR1 and CDR2 sequences are LGHDT and YNNKEL (reference sequence). CDR3 region: CASSQSRLAGAASYNEQFF. The CDR3 DNA is TGTGCCAGCAGCCAATCGCGACTAGCGGGGGCCGCCTCCTACAATGAGCAGTTCTTC.

The J gene is TRBJ1-5, the V gene TRBV11-2; D gene uncertain. The germline V gene encodes CDR1 SGHAT and CDR2 FQNNGV. V was cut by 2 bases and J by 6 bases, with 14 bases left in between. This CDR3 is 15 amino acids long. The CDR3 nucleotides are TGTGCCAGCAGCTTAATCGGGGATATTGGTCAGCCCCAGCATTTT. Its translation: CASSLIGDIGQPQHF.

The chain's CDR3 is CASSLNSGTGLVETQYF. The CDR3 nucleotides are TGTGCCAGCAGCTTGAATTCGGGGACAGGGTTGGTTGAGACCCAGTACTTC. The J gene is TRBJ2-5, the V gene TRBV5-4; 9 bases match TRBD1. J gave up 5 bases and V 1 base, and 12 bases lay outside the gene matches. CDR1 SGHNT and CDR2 YYREEE come from the germline V gene (reference sequence). This CDR3 contains 17 residues.

The chain carries TRBV24-1 and TRBJ1-4; tentatively, D is TRBD1 (6 bases). Germline CDR1 and CDR2: KGHDR and SFDVKD. The CDR3 has 16 residues. The V gene lost 3 bases and the J gene lost 8 bases, with 18 bases spanning the gap. The DNA for the CDR3 is TGTGCCACCAGTGATGGCACAGGGTCGGCGCGGGAAAAACTGTTTTTT. Its protein is CATSDGTGSAREKLFF.

The V and J genes are TRBV5-1 and TRBJ2-1; no clear D gene. The CDR3 has 14 residues. Per the germline V gene, CDR1 is SGHRS and CDR2 is YFSETQ. V lost 4 bases and J lost 5, with 13 bases in between. The CDR3 nucleotides read TGCGCCAGCAGCCCGGTTTATCGAGACAATGAGCAGTTCTTC. It is translated as CASSPVYRDNEQFF. The variable domain in full, completed from reference TRBV5-1 and TRBJ2-1, reads KAGVTQTPRYLIKTRGQQVTLSCSPISGHRSVSWYQQTPGQGLQFLFEYFSETQRNKGNFPGRFSGRQFSNSRSEMNVSTLELGDSALYLCASSPVYRDNEQFFGPGTRLTVL.

V gene TRBV18 combines with J gene TRBJ1-1; 8 bases are shared with TRBD1. Germline V gene sequence: CDR1 KGHSH, CDR2 LQKENI. V shed 5 bases and J 4 bases; nucleotides not matched to a gene: 6. The CDR3 has 14 residues. CDR3 nucleotide sequence: TGTGCCAGCTCAGTACAGGGGGAGAGCACTGAAGCTTTCTTT. It codes for CASSVQGESTEAFF.

The chain combines TRBV11-2 with TRBJ2-7; 8 nucleotides agree with TRBD1. With 1 base clipped from V and 2 bases from J, the junction kept 4 bases outside the gene matches. Germline CDR1 and CDR2: SGHAT and FQNNGV. The CDR3 is made up of 15 amino acids. The CDR3 DNA is TGTGCCAGCAGCTTAGCACAGGGGGGTCCCTACGAGCAGTACTTC. Its translation is CASSLAQGGPYEQYF.

CDR3 nucleotide sequence: TGCAGCGTTGCTTCGTCGGCTAGCGGAACAGATACGCAGTATTTT. Translating it yields CSVASSASGTDTQYF. V usage is TRBV29-1 and J usage is TRBJ2-3; 7 positions agree with TRBD2. Germline-derived CDR1 and CDR2 are SQVTM and ANQGSEA. The CDR3 length is 15 residues. Trimming removed 4 bases from V and 3 bases from J; junction bases left unmatched: 10.

The chain combines TRBV28 with TRBJ1-1, with TRBD1 identical over 8 bases. The CDR3 length is 13 residues. V was clipped by 4 bases and J by 4 bases; unmatched bases: 2. Looked up from germline, CDR1 is MDHEN and CDR2 is SYDVKM. The CDR3 region is CASSYQGATEAFF. The DNA for the CDR3 is TGTGCCAGCAGTTACCAGGGGGCCACTGAAGCTTTCTTT.

This clone has a handful of counts. The DNA of the CDR3 is TGTGCCAGCAGCTTTGGTCAGTATAATTCACCCCTCCACTTT. This sequence encodes CASSFGQYNSPLHF. This chain connects TRBV13 to TRBJ1-6; D gene unclear. The CDR3 spans 14 residues. V was trimmed by 3 bases and J by 4 bases, leaving 7 bases between them. Germline V gene lookup returns CDR1 PRHDT and CDR2 FYEKMQ (reference sequence).

The chain joins TRBV19 to TRBJ2-7, with D tentatively TRBD2 (5 bases). Deletions cut 5 bases from V and 3 bases from J, with 11 bases between. Germline values: CDR1 LNHDA, CDR2 SQIVND (reference sequence). The CDR3 sequence is 13 residues long. CDR3 nucleotides: TGTGCCAGTAGTCCCGGGGTTAGCTACGAGCAGTACTTC. Its protein product is CASSPGVSYEQYF.